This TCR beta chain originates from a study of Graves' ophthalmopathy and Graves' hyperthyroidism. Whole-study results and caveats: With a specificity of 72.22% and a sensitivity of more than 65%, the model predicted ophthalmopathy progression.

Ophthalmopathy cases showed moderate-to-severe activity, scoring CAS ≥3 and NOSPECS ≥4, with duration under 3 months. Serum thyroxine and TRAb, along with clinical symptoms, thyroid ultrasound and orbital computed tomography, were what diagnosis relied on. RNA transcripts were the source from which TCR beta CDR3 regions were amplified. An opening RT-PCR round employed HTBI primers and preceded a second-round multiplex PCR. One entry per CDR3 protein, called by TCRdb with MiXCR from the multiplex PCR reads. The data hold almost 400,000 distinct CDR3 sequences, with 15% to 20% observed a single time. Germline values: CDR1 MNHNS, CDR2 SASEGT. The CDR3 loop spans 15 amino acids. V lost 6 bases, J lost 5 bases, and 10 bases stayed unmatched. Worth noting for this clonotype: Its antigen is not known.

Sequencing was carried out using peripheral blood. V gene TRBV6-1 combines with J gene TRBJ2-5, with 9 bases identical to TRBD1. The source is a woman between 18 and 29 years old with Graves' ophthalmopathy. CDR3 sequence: CASSPDRGGMETQYF. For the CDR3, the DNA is TGTGCCAGCAGCCCCGACAGGGGGGGTATGGAGACCCAGTACTTC.